A single sample gave rise to the 20 T cell receptor beta chains below, sequenced in a study of T cell changes during pregnancy in multiple sclerosis. Clones were sequenced by immunoSEQ multiplex PCR, and TCRdb holds only the in-frame ones, with some missing. The sample has 91,000 or so clones, over 85% seen once. The source material was peripheral blood, sampled after pregnancy. Receptors originate from a female donor with multiple sclerosis, enrolled in a pregnancy study.

The chain recombines TRBV7-6 with TRBJ2-1; 10 bases match TRBD2. J gave up 4 bases and V 4 bases, and 7 bases lay outside the gene matches. The CDR3 has 16 amino acids. CDR1 is SGHVS and CDR2 is FNYEAQ in the germline V gene. The CDR3 nucleotides are TGTGCCAGCAGCTATCCTAGCGGGAGTCGGTACAATGAGCAGTTCTTC. Protein sequence: CASSYPSGSRYNEQFF.

The V call is TRBV7-8, the J call TRBJ2-7; weak D call: TRBD2 (6 bases). The ends were cut back, 5 bases at V and 5 bases at J, with 13 bases in the middle. The CDR3 is made up of 13 amino acids. CDR1 and CDR2 from the germline V gene are SGHVS and FQNEAQ. The CDR3, as DNA: TGTGCCAGCAGCGCGGGACCGAGGGACGAGCAGTACTTC. This encodes CASSAGPRDEQYF.

The chain employs TRBV5-1 and TRBJ2-2; no clear D. CDR3 length: 16 amino acids. V lost 6 bases to trimming and J lost 8 bases, with 23 bases between them. In germline, CDR1 is SGHRS, CDR2 YFSETQ. The CDR3 spells CASTKTGSSVGGELFF. As DNA, the CDR3 is TGCGCCAGCACCAAAACGGGTTCGTCTGTTGGGGGGGAGCTGTTTTTT.

Only one count was recorded for this clone. This chain joins TRBV2 and TRBJ2-1; D unresolved. Trimming took off 4 bases at V and 10 bases at J, with 14 bases between the two ends. CDR1 is SNHLY and CDR2 is FYNNEI in the germline V gene. There are 13 residues in the CDR3. In nucleotides, the CDR3 is TGTGCCAGCAGTGTCGCGAACGGCGGCGAGCAGTTCTTC. Translation: CASSVANGGEQFF.

The chain links TRBV5-1 to TRBJ1-2, with 7 nucleotides matching TRBD1. The germline CDR1 and CDR2 sequences are SGHRS and YFSETQ. The CDR3 has 15 residues. J was trimmed by 6 bases and V by 0 bases; bases with no gene match: 8. This CDR3 is CASSLDRGHKDGYTF. CDR3 in DNA: TGCGCCAGCAGCTTGGATAGGGGGCATAAGGATGGCTACACCTTC.

This chain links TRBV7-2 with TRBJ2-4; D perhaps matches TRBD1 (6 bases). V was clipped by 1 base and J by 0 bases, with 13 bases between them. This CDR3 region has 17 residues. Looked up from germline, CDR1 is SGHTA and CDR2 is FQGNSA. This CDR3 is CASSLVVTGVAKNIQYF. Here the CDR3 DNA reads TGTGCCAGCAGCTTAGTAGTGACAGGAGTAGCCAAAAACATTCAGTACTTC.

The sample holds one count of this clone. The V call is TRBV21-1, the J call TRBJ2-7; TRBD1 is taken as the D call from the table, unchecked against the DNA. TRBV21-1 is described as a pseudogene. The CDR3 spans 14 residues. CDR3 DNA: TGTGCCAGAGCCACCCCGCAGGGGACCTACGAGCAGTACTTC. Its protein product is CARATPQGTYEQYF.

J is TRBJ2-3 and V is TRBV7-6, with D possibly matching TRBD1 (6 bases). CDR1 is SGHVS, CDR2 FNYEAQ, per germline. The CDR3 length is 14 residues. V lost 2 bases and J 5 bases, leaving 11 bases between the germline ends. The CDR3 is CASSLFRGLDTQYF. CDR3 nucleotide sequence: TGTGCCAGCAGCTTATTCAGGGGCTTAGATACGCAGTATTTT.

The chain combines TRBV4-3 with TRBJ2-1; 9 bases line up with TRBD2. The junction had 0 bases not matched to a gene; V was cut back by 0 bases and J by 3 bases. The V gene's germline CDR1 is LGHNA and CDR2 YSLEER. The CDR3 runs 15 residues. Written as DNA, the CDR3 is TGCGCCAGCAGCCAAGAACTAGCGGGCTACAATGAGCAGTTCTTC. This translates into CASSQELAGYNEQFF.

The V call is TRBV29-1, the J call TRBJ2-2; D is uncertain. Germline CDR1 reads SQVTM; CDR2 reads ANQGSEA. This CDR3 has 13 residues. V lost 4 bases and J lost 2, with 8 bases in between. CDR3 DNA sequence: TGCAGCGTTGTGGCCTTTAACACCGGGGAGCTGTTTTTT. Translated, it gives CSVVAFNTGELFF.

The rearrangement uses TRBV30 and TRBJ1-5, with a weak D call TRBD1 (5 bases). The CDR3 covers 15 residues. V gave up 2 bases and J gave up 4 bases, with 15 bases separating them. Germline CDR1 GTSNPN, CDR2 SVGIG (reference sequence). CDR3 residues: CAWSRGEDRNQPQHF. In DNA form, the CDR3 reads TGTGCCTGGAGTAGGGGTGAGGATCGGAATCAGCCCCAGCATTTT. Full variable domain (rest looked up from reference TRBV30 and TRBJ1-5): SQTIHQWPATLVQPVGSPLSLECTVEGTSNPNLYWYRQAAGRGLQLLFYSVGIGQISSEVPQNLSASRPQDRQFILSSKKLLLSDSGFYLCAWSRGEDRNQPQHFGDGTRLSIL.

This clone has a single count. The chain links TRBV6-1 to TRBJ2-7; 7 bases map to TRBD1. V trimming: 7 bases; J trimming: 1 base; junction bases outside the gene matches: 10. The CDR3 is 15 amino acids. Germline loops: CDR1 MNHNS, CDR2 SASEGT. CDR3 amino acids: CASKGPGTASYEQYF. The CDR3 DNA follows: TGTGCCAGCAAGGGTCCCGGGACAGCATCCTACGAGCAGTACTTC.

The sample holds one count of this clone. The chain combines TRBV4-1 with TRBJ2-5, with D possibly matching TRBD2 (6 bases). Germline lookup yields CDR1 MGHRA and CDR2 YSYEKL. This CDR3 contains 13 residues. V lost 1 base to trimming and J lost 5 bases, with 8 bases between them. The CDR3 DNA sequence: TGCGCCAGCAGCCAAGGACTAGTGGAGACCCAGTACTTC. Translating gives CASSQGLVETQYF.

This chain joins TRBV6-1 and TRBJ1-1; 8 positions match TRBD1. Germline assignment: CDR1 MNHNS and CDR2 SASEGT. After removal of 5 bases from V and 0 bases from J, the junction contained 5 bases not matched to a gene. CDR3 length: 15 residues. In nucleotides, the CDR3 is TGTGCCAGCAGTACCCGACAGGGGATGAACACTGAAGCTTTCTTT. It is translated as CASSTRQGMNTEAFF.

The V and J genes are TRBV28 and TRBJ1-1; TRBD1 might be the D (5 bases). Trimming stripped 5 bases from V and 0 bases from J, with 7 bases between. The CDR3 loop spans 13 amino acids. Germline values: CDR1 MDHEN, CDR2 SYDVKM. CDR3 sequence: CASSDSLNTEAFF. The CDR3 region has the DNA TGTGCCAGCAGTGACAGCCTGAACACTGAAGCTTTCTTT. Full variable domain (outside the CDR3, taken from reference TRBV28 and TRBJ1-1): DVKVTQSSRYLVKRTGEKVFLECVQDMDHENMFWYRQDPGLGLRLIYFSYDVKMKEKGDIPEGYSVSREKKERFSLILESASTNQTSMYLCASSDSLNTEAFFGQGTRLTVV.

V usage is TRBV19 and J usage is TRBJ1-1; TRBD1 matches 9 bases. J gave up 6 bases and V 10 bases, and 12 bases lay outside the gene matches. This CDR3 has 14 residues. From germline, CDR1 is LNHDA and CDR2 SQIVND (reference sequence). The CDR3 here is CATTRDREGPEAFF. CDR3 coding DNA: TGTGCCACTACGAGGGACAGGGAGGGACCTGAAGCTTTCTTT.

The rearrangement joins TRBV19 to TRBJ1-1, with D possibly being TRBD1 (6 bases). The length of the CDR3 is 14 residues. Germline V gene data show CDR1 as LNHDA and CDR2 as SQIVND (reference sequence). Trimming took 3 bases from V and 4 from J, leaving 12 bases between them. Here the CDR3 DNA reads TGTGCCAGTAGTATTACAGGGTCGGGCACTGAAGCTTTCTTT. Translated, it gives CASSITGSGTEAFF.

V gene TRBV27 combines with J gene TRBJ2-1, with a weak D call TRBD2 (5 bases). Germline CDR1 MNHEY, CDR2 SMNVEV (reference sequence). The CDR3 has 14 residues. The V gene lost 0 bases and the J gene lost 7 bases, with 10 bases spanning the gap. This CDR3 reads CASSLSRGLNEQFF. In DNA form, the CDR3 reads TGTGCCAGCAGTTTATCGAGAGGGCTGAATGAGCAGTTCTTC.

This clone has just one count. The V call is TRBV10-2, the J call TRBJ2-7; a weak D match, TRBD2 (5 bases). CDR3 size: 13 residues. Between the trimmed V and J ends, which lost 2 bases and 3 bases, there was a span of 8 bases. Germline V CDR1 and CDR2: WSHSY, SAAADI. The CDR3 is CASSEGGSYEQYF. CDR3 sequence (DNA): TGCGCCAGCAGTGAGGGAGGCAGCTACGAGCAGTACTTC.

This clone showed up just once. CDR3 protein: CASIFGDGGTGELFF. In nucleotides, the CDR3 is TGTGCCAGCATCTTCGGGGACGGGGGCACCGGGGAGCTGTTTTTT. The rearrangement uses TRBV7-9 and TRBJ2-2, with a tentative D call TRBD2 (6 bases). V was trimmed by 7 bases and J by 4 bases, leaving 16 bases between them. Germline CDR1 reads SEHNR; CDR2 reads FQNEAQ (reference sequence). This CDR3 is built from 15 residues.